The T cell receptor (beta chain) described here comes from a study of control samples from healthy donors and cancer patients. Clones were read by immunoSEQ multiplex PCR, and TCRdb kept only the in-frame ones, dropping some. The data contain 40,000 to 65,000 clones, around 87% of them seen just once; the ten biggest clones take up more than 12%. Trimming took off 1 base at V and 2 bases at J, with 10 bases between the two ends. CDR3 length: 16 residues. Germline V CDR1 and CDR2: KGHDR, SFDVKD. The chain recombines TRBV24-1 with TRBJ2-2; TRBD2 is a possible D gene (6 bases). The sequenced material came from PBMCs. The sequence was obtained from a man in his sixties with head and neck cancer. CDR3 residues: CATSDFGGLNTGELFF. DNA of the CDR3: TGTGCCACCAGTGATTTCGGGGGATTAAACACCGGGGAGCTGTTTTTT.